A single sample gave rise to the 32 T cell receptor beta chains below, sequenced in a study of shared clonotypes between healthy human individuals. The assay was immunoSEQ multiplex PCR, and TCRdb's table has in-frame clones only and misses some. The data contain about 480,000 clones, less than 85% of them singletons. The sequenced material came from PBMCs. These receptors came from a woman aged 40 to 50 in good health. Some clones in this sample may be carry-over from other donors' samples.

The chain has TRBV4-3 and TRBJ2-2; D is uncertain. In germline, CDR1 is LGHNA, CDR2 YSLEER. This CDR3 has 14 residues. The ends were cut back, 3 bases at V and 0 bases at J, with 5 bases in the middle. CDR3 region: CASSQAPNTGELFF. The CDR3 DNA sequence: TGCGCCAGCAGCCAGGCACCGAACACCGGGGAGCTGTTTTTT.

V gene TRBV5-1 combines with J gene TRBJ2-2; TRBD2 aligns across 12 bases. From germline, CDR1 is SGHRS and CDR2 YFSETQ. This CDR3 spans 16 amino acids. Trimming at V came to 4 bases and at J to 5 bases, leaving 6 bases not matched to a gene. The CDR3 loop is CASSQATSGRTGELFF. In nucleotides, the CDR3 is TGCGCCAGCAGCCAAGCGACTAGCGGGAGAACCGGGGAGCTGTTTTTT.

V usage is TRBV6-1 and J usage is TRBJ1-2; tentatively, D is TRBD1 (5 bases). Germline assignment: CDR1 MNHNS and CDR2 SASEGT. The V and J ends lost 4 bases and 5 bases respectively, with 17 bases between them. The CDR3 has 15 residues. CDR3 in DNA: TGTGCCAGCAGTGGGGGCCAGGATCTGAATTATGGCTACACCTTC. It translates to CASSGGQDLNYGYTF.

The rearrangement joins TRBV4-1 to TRBJ2-6; a possible D gene is TRBD2 (6 bases). CDR3 length equals 17 residues. Trimming removed 4 bases from V and 3 bases from J, with 16 bases in between. Germline CDR1 MGHRA, CDR2 YSYEKL. CDR3 in amino acids: CASSPIRRASGANVLTF. As DNA, the CDR3 is TGCGCCAGCAGCCCTATTCGGAGGGCGAGTGGGGCCAACGTCCTGACTTTC.

The V gene is TRBV7-9, the J gene TRBJ1-1; 9 nucleotides agree with TRBD1. The CDR3 has 16 amino acids. The ends lost 5 bases at V and 1 base at J; junction bases unmatched: 8. Per germline, CDR1 SEHNR and CDR2 FQNEAQ (reference sequence). The CDR3 nucleotides are TGTGCCAGCAGCCTCCCAGGACAGGGGTGGAACACTGAAGCTTTCTTT. Translating it yields CASSLPGQGWNTEAFF. Full variable domain (outside the CDR3, taken from reference TRBV7-9 and TRBJ1-1): DTGVSQNPRHKITKRGQNVTFRCDPISEHNRLYWYRQTLGQGPEFLTYFQNEAQLEKSRLLSDRFSAERPKGSFSTLEIQRTEQGDSAMYLCASSLPGQGWNTEAFFGQGTRLTVV.

Worth noting for this clone: This sample also contains other DNA sequences that code for the same CDR3. The genes are TRBV19 and TRBJ2-1; 11 bases agree with TRBD1. After removal of 3 bases from V and 4 bases from J, the junction contained 5 bases not matched to a gene. Germline V gene data show CDR1 as LNHDA and CDR2 as SQIVND (reference sequence). The CDR3 loop spans 16 amino acids. As DNA, the CDR3 is TGTGCCAGTAGTATTGCCGGGACAGGGGGTTACAATGAGCAGTTCTTC. This gives the protein CASSIAGTGGYNEQFF. The whole variable domain, filled in from reference TRBV19 and TRBJ2-1, reads DGGITQSPKYLFRKEGQNVTLSCEQNLNHDAMYWYRQDPGQGLRLIYYSQIVNDFQKGDIAEGYSVSREKKESFPLTVTSAQKNPTAFYLCASSIAGTGGYNEQFFGPGTRLTVL.

The gene calls are TRBV4-1 and TRBJ2-7, with 9 nucleotides matching TRBD2. With V trimmed by 4 bases and J by 6 bases, 13 bases remained unmatched. This CDR3 region has 16 residues. Germline V gene data show CDR1 as MGHRA and CDR2 as YSYEKL. The CDR3 sequence is CASSRHVGSGRIEQYF. CDR3 sequence (DNA): TGCGCCAGCAGCCGGCACGTCGGTAGCGGGAGAATCGAGCAGTACTTC.

The chain recombines TRBV2 with TRBJ2-7; 11 bases are shared with TRBD2. V lost 5 bases to trimming and J lost 5 bases; unmatched junction nucleotides: 8. Per germline, CDR1 SNHLY and CDR2 FYNNEI. The CDR3 sequence is 15 residues long. In nucleotides, the CDR3 is TGTGCCAGCAGTCGAACTAGCGGGAGAGCGGACGAGCAGTACTTC. It is translated as CASSRTSGRADEQYF.

The chain has TRBV6-1 and TRBJ1-4; D gene ambiguous. The CDR3 runs to 14 residues. Trimming left V 1 base short and J 3 bases short, with 6 bases between. Germline values: CDR1 MNHNS, CDR2 SASEGT. As DNA, the CDR3 is TGTGCCAGCAGTGAAGGACACTCTAATGAAAAACTGTTTTTT. Translated, it gives CASSEGHSNEKLFF.

This clone showed up just a few times. The chain recombines TRBV4-2 with TRBJ1-1; TRBD1 might be the D (5 bases). There are 16 residues in the CDR3. Germline V CDR1 and CDR2: LGHNA, YNFKEQ. Trimming removed 4 bases at V and 1 base at J, with 16 bases between. CDR3 bases: TGTGCCAGCAGCCGCGAAGGGGCCCGGGAGAACACTGAAGCTTTCTTT. Translation gives CASSREGARENTEAFF.

The genes are TRBV5-4 and TRBJ2-7; 9 bases map to TRBD1. With 0 bases clipped from V and 4 bases from J, the junction kept 2 bases outside the gene matches. The germline V gene encodes CDR1 SGHNT and CDR2 YYREEE (reference sequence). The CDR3 has 14 residues. The CDR3 DNA reads as TGTGCCAGCAGCTTGGAGGGACAGGGATACGAGCAGTACTTC. Translating gives CASSLEGQGYEQYF.

The CDR3 reads CAISGDRGSEQYF. Here the CDR3 DNA reads TGTGCCATCAGTGGGGACAGGGGGTCAGAGCAGTACTTC. The chain has TRBV10-3 and TRBJ2-7, with 11 bases identical to TRBD1. The V gene's germline CDR1 is ENHRY and CDR2 SYGVKD. With 4 bases clipped from V and 7 bases from J, the junction kept 3 bases outside the gene matches. This CDR3 spans 13 amino acids.

This clone was counted once. This chain connects TRBV7-9 to TRBJ2-7, with a tentative D call TRBD1 (5 bases). V lost 1 base, J lost 6 bases, and 16 bases lay in between. This CDR3 comprises 15 residues. Germline CDR1 reads SEHNR; CDR2 reads FQNEAQ (reference sequence). The CDR3 loop reads CASSLDDGQGAEQYF. The CDR3 nucleotides read TGTGCCAGCAGCTTAGACGATGGGCAGGGTGCCGAGCAGTACTTC.

The table lists this clone with a count of one. This rearrangement joins TRBV7-2 to TRBJ2-1; TRBD2 matches 11 bases. The CDR3 spans 15 residues. Germline trimming cut 1 base from V and 9 bases from J; bases unmatched to any gene: 5. Germline CDR1 and CDR2: SGHTA and FQGNSA. CDR3 protein: CASSLELAGVSEQFF. Written as DNA, the CDR3 is TGTGCCAGCAGCTTAGAACTAGCGGGAGTGAGTGAGCAGTTCTTC.

The genes are TRBV28 and TRBJ2-5; no firm D call. TRBJ2-7 explains the end of the DNA better; the J call may be wrong. Germline lookup yields CDR1 MDHEN and CDR2 SYDVKM. The CDR3 runs 13 residues. The CDR3 sequence is CASSFAPSYEQYF. The DNA of the CDR3 is TGTGCCAGCAGTTTCGCCCCCTCCTACGAGCAGTACTTC.

As to this clone: The same CDR3 arises from other DNA sequences in this sample as well. The chain recombines TRBV28 with TRBJ1-2, with D unresolved. Trimming cost V 3 bases and J 5 bases, with 7 bases left between them. Germline lookup yields CDR1 MDHEN and CDR2 SYDVKM. The CDR3 sequence is 12 residues long. This CDR3 reads CASSFGSYGYTF. For the CDR3, the DNA is TGTGCCAGCAGTTTTGGGTCTTATGGCTACACCTTC.

This clone was recorded many times. This chain uses TRBV4-2 with TRBJ1-1; D is uncertain. CDR3 size: 14 residues. Germline-derived CDR1 and CDR2 are LGHNA and YNFKEQ. V was pared by 4 bases and J by 1 base, with 10 bases between. The CDR3 reads CASSLNRWNTEAFF. For the CDR3, the DNA is TGTGCCAGCAGCCTTAACCGGTGGAACACTGAAGCTTTCTTT.

The genes are TRBV2 and TRBJ1-1, with D tentatively TRBD1 (5 bases). CDR3 length: 14 residues. V gave up 5 bases and J gave up 5 bases, with 15 bases separating them. Germline loops: CDR1 SNHLY, CDR2 FYNNEI. The CDR3 loop is CASSWLQGGTEAFF. Written as DNA, the CDR3 is TGTGCCAGCAGTTGGTTGCAGGGAGGGACTGAAGCTTTCTTT.

CDR3 sequence (DNA): TGTGCCTTTAGCTTGGGAAGCTCCTACGAGCAGTACTTC. It yields the protein CAFSLGSSYEQYF. The chain uses TRBV30 and TRBJ2-7; D unresolved. V was trimmed by 7 bases and J by 0 bases, leaving 13 bases between them. In germline, CDR1 is GTSNPN, CDR2 SVGIG (reference sequence). The CDR3 loop spans 13 amino acids.

V usage is TRBV28 and J usage is TRBJ2-3; 8 bases align to TRBD1. This CDR3 is 15 amino acids long. Looked up from germline, CDR1 is MDHEN and CDR2 is SYDVKM. Germline trimming cut 3 bases from V and 8 bases from J; bases unmatched to any gene: 10. The DNA of the CDR3 is TGTGCCAGCAGTTTCCAGGGGGCCGGGCTGATTACGCAGTATTTT. This encodes CASSFQGAGLITQYF.

The chain couples TRBV10-3 to TRBJ1-1; D call uncertain. Germline V gene sequence: CDR1 ENHRY, CDR2 SYGVKD. Trimming shortened V by 4 bases and J by 3 bases, and 9 bases separated the two germline ends. This CDR3 is built from 13 residues. For the CDR3, the DNA is TGTGCCATCAGTGTCGACCCCCACACTGAAGCTTTCTTT. This codes for CAISVDPHTEAFF.

The rearrangement joins TRBV7-2 to TRBJ2-2; 8 bases are a match to TRBD1. V lost 5 bases, J lost 0 bases, and 5 bases stayed unmatched. CDR1 SGHTA and CDR2 FQGNSA come from the germline V gene. The CDR3 is 16 amino acids. The DNA of the CDR3 is TGTGCCAGCAGCCCCCGGACAGGGTCGAACACCGGGGAGCTGTTTTTT. This gives the protein CASSPRTGSNTGELFF.

This chain uses TRBV7-2 with TRBJ1-6; the D gene is possibly TRBD1 (5 bases). CDR1 SGHTA and CDR2 FQGNSA come from the germline V gene. CDR3 length: 15 amino acids. V lost 1 base to trimming and J lost 6 bases, with 10 bases between them. The DNA of the CDR3 is TGTGCCAGCAGCTTAGAGGGACTGATTAATTCACCCCTCCACTTT. Protein: CASSLEGLINSPLHF.

The J gene is TRBJ2-3, the V gene TRBV6-1, with a weak D call TRBD2 (5 bases). This CDR3 contains 13 residues. Germline V gene data show CDR1 as MNHNS and CDR2 as SASEGT. Trimming shortened V by 2 bases and J by 8 bases, and 11 bases separated the two germline ends. The DNA of the CDR3 is TGTGCCAGCAGTGAAACAACTAGGGCTACGCAGTATTTT. Translation: CASSETTRATQYF.

DNA of the CDR3: TGTGCCAGCAGCAAAGGAAACACCGCGAACACCGGGGAGCTGTTTTTT. The encoded protein is CASSKGNTANTGELFF. The J gene is TRBJ2-2, the V gene TRBV21-1; no DNA check was done on the table's D call, TRBD1. TRBV21-1 is classified as a pseudogene. CDR3 length: 16 amino acids.

This clone has just a few counts. The same CDR3 is also encoded by other DNA sequences in this sample. This rearrangement joins TRBV29-1 to TRBJ1-2, with 8 bases aligning to TRBD1. V gave up 3 bases and J gave up 7 bases; unmatched junction bases: 4. Germline CDR1 is SQVTM and CDR2 is ANQGSEA. The CDR3 covers 12 residues. CDR3 DNA sequence: TGCAGCGTTGAGCGGACAGGGAGTGGCTACACCTTC. Amino acid sequence: CSVERTGSGYTF.

This clone was observed a few times. Here the CDR3 DNA reads TGTGCCAGCAGTGCGCTCCCAGATACGCAGTATTTT. Translating it yields CASSALPDTQYF. J is TRBJ2-3 and V is TRBV2; no clear D. CDR3 length equals 12 residues. The germline V gene has CDR1 SNHLY and CDR2 FYNNEI. Between the trimmed V and J ends, which lost 4 bases and 4 bases, there was a span of 6 bases.

The rearrangement uses TRBV2 and TRBJ2-1, with 8 bases identical to TRBD2. This CDR3 region has 14 residues. Germline V lookup: CDR1 SNHLY, CDR2 FYNNEI. V shed 7 bases, J shed 2 bases, and the junction held 4 bases outside the gene matches. This chain's CDR3 is CASNTGLAYNEQFF. In DNA, the CDR3 is TGTGCCAGCAACACGGGACTAGCCTACAATGAGCAGTTCTTC.

The genes are TRBV5-4 and TRBJ2-1; 9 bases align to TRBD2. Germline V gene sequence: CDR1 SGHNT, CDR2 YYREEE (reference sequence). The V gene end was trimmed by 0 bases and the J gene end by 9 bases; junction bases not matched to a gene: 13. The CDR3 loop spans 17 amino acids. The CDR3 nucleotides are TGTGCCAGCAGCTTGGCTTTAGGCGGGAGGGCGGTAGGTGAGCAGTTCTTC. The encoded protein is CASSLALGGRAVGEQFF.

This sequence joins TRBV7-9 and TRBJ2-7; D gene ambiguous. The V and J ends lost 6 bases and 0 bases respectively, with 9 bases between them. The CDR3 is 13 residues long. Germline CDR1 is SEHNR and CDR2 is FQNEAQ (reference sequence). CDR3 DNA sequence: TGTGCCAGCAGTTTCGACAACTCCTACGAGCAGTACTTC. Its translation is CASSFDNSYEQYF. The whole variable domain, filled in from reference TRBV7-9 and TRBJ2-7, reads DTGVSQNPRHKITKRGQNVTFRCDPISEHNRLYWYRQTLGQGPEFLTYFQNEAQLEKSRLLSDRFSAERPKGSFSTLEIQRTEQGDSAMYLCASSFDNSYEQYFGPGTRLTVT.

The chain carries TRBV5-1 and TRBJ2-3; 7 bases are a match to TRBD2. This CDR3 is built from 16 residues. The V gene end was trimmed by 0 bases and the J gene end by 6 bases; junction bases not matched to a gene: 10. The germline V gene encodes CDR1 SGHRS and CDR2 YFSETQ. The CDR3 DNA is TGCGCCAGCAGCTTGGAAGCCGGAGCGGGAATGGATACGCAGTATTTT. Its protein is CASSLEAGAGMDTQYF.

The chain joins TRBV7-9 to TRBJ2-2; tentative D call: TRBD2 (6 bases). V was pared by 1 base and J by 4 bases, with 16 bases between. The CDR3 sequence is 17 residues long. Germline CDR1 is SEHNR and CDR2 is FQNEAQ (reference sequence). The CDR3 region is CASSLGPRGSGTGELFF. CDR3 coding DNA: TGTGCCAGCAGCTTAGGTCCACGGGGGTCGGGCACCGGGGAGCTGTTTTTT. Full variable domain (missing parts from reference TRBV7-9 and TRBJ2-2): DTGVSQNPRHKITKRGQNVTFRCDPISEHNRLYWYRQTLGQGPEFLTYFQNEAQLEKSRLLSDRFSAERPKGSFSTLEIQRTEQGDSAMYLCASSLGPRGSGTGELFFGEGSRLTVL.